This T cell receptor (beta chain) was found in a study of metastatic and nonmetastatic thyroid tumors. Study as a whole: Repertoires from malignant and benign thyroid patients were compared across blood and tumor or nodule tissue. General study findings and limits: For both blood and tumor, malignant thyroid tumors reportedly showed significantly higher TCR beta diversity than benign nodules did.

Germline trimming cut 4 bases from V and 2 bases from J; bases unmatched to any gene: 5. Germline assignment: CDR1 LNHNV and CDR2 YYDKDF (reference sequence). There are 15 residues in the CDR3. Until they underwent thyroid surgery, no patient had received any treatment. In its sample, this clone was seen many times. Its target is unknown. Original analysis: It was from CDR3 differences across clinicopathological groups that a distant-metastasis classifier for papillary thyroid cancer was built. With MiXCR, TCRdb reprocessed the PCR reads. The V and J calls, along with clone size, are taken from TCRdb and not from the paper's own processing. The profile shows 20,000 to 25,000 clones, around 16% of them singletons.

Sequencing was performed on blood. This chain connects TRBV15 to TRBJ2-1, with TRBD1 identical over 7 bases. The clonotype originates from a female donor with papillary thyroid cancer or a benign thyroid nodule (not recorded which). Some clones in this sample may be carry-over from other donors' samples. CDR3 nucleotide sequence: TGTGCCACCAGCATAGACAGGGCCCCCTACAATGAGCAGTTCTTC. This gives the protein CATSIDRAPYNEQFF.